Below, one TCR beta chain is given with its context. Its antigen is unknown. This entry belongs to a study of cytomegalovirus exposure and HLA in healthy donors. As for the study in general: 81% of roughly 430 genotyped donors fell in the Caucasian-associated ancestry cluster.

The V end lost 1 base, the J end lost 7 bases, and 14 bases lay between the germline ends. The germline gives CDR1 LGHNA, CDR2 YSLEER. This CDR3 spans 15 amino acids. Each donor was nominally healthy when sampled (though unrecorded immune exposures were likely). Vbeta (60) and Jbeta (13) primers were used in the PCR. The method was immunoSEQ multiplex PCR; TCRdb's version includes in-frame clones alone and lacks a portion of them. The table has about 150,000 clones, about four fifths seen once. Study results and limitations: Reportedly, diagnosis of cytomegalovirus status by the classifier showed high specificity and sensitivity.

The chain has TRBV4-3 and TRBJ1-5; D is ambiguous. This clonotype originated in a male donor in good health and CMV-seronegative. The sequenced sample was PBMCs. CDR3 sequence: CASSQVEGGGQPQHF. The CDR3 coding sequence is TGCGCCAGCAGCCAAGTAGAGGGAGGAGGACAGCCCCAGCATTTT.